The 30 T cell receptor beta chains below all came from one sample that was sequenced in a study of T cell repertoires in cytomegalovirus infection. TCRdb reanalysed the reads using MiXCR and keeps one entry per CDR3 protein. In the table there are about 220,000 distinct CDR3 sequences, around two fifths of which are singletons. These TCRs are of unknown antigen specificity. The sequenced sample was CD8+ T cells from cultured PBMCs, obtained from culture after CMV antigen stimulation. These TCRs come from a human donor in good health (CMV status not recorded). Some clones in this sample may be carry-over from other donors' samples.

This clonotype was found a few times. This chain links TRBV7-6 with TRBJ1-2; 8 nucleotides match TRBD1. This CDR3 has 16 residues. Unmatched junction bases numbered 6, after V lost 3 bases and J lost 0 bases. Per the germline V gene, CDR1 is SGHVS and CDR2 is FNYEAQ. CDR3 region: CASSLVLGQANYGYTF. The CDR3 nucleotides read TGTGCCAGCAGCTTGGTTTTGGGACAGGCTAACTATGGCTACACCTTC.

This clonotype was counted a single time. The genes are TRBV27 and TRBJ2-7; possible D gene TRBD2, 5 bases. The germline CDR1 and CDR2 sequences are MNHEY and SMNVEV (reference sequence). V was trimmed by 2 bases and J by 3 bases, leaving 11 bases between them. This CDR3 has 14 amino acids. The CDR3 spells CASSLRGQIYEQYF. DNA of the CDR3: TGTGCCAGCAGTTTACGCGGGCAGATCTACGAGCAGTACTTC.

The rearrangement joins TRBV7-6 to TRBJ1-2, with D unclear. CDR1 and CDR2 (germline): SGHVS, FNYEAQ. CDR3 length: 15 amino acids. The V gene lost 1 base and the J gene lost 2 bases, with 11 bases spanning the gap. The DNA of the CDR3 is TGTGCCAGCAGCTTAGGGGCGCCGAGAAACTATGGCTACACCTTC. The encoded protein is CASSLGAPRNYGYTF.

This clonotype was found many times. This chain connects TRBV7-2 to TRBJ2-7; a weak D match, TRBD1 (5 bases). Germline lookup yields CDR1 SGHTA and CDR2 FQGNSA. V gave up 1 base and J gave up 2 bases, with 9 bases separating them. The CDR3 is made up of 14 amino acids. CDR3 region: CASSLEGDPYEQYF. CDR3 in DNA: TGTGCCAGCAGCTTAGAAGGGGATCCCTACGAGCAGTACTTC.

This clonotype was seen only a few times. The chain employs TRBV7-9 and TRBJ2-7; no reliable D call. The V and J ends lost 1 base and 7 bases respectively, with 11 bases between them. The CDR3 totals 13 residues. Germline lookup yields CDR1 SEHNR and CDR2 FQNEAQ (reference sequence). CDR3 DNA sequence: TGTGCCAGCAGCTTAGGCGGTTGGGAAGAGCAGTACTTC. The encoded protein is CASSLGGWEEQYF.

The CDR3 DNA reads TGTGCCAGCAGTTCCGCCGGGACTACCTACTACGAGCAGTACTTC. It is translated as CASSSAGTTYYEQYF. The V and J genes are TRBV28 and TRBJ2-7; 7 bases are a match to TRBD2. Germline V CDR1 and CDR2: MDHEN, SYDVKM. Trimming cost V 4 bases and J 3 bases; bases outside gene matches: 9. This CDR3 is 15 amino acids long.

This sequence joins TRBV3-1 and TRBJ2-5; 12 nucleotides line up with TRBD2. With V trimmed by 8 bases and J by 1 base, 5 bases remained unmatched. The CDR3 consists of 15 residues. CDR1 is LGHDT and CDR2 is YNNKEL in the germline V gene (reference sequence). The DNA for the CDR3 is TGTGCCAGCTCCTCTAGCGGGGGGGTCCAAGAGACCCAGTACTTC. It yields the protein CASSSSGGVQETQYF.

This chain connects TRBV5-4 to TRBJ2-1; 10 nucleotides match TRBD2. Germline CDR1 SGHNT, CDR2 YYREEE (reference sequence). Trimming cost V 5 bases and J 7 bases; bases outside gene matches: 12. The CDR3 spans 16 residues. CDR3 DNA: TGTGCCAGCAGTCGGACTAGCGGACCGATTAGGAATGAGCAGTTCTTC. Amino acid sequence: CASSRTSGPIRNEQFF.

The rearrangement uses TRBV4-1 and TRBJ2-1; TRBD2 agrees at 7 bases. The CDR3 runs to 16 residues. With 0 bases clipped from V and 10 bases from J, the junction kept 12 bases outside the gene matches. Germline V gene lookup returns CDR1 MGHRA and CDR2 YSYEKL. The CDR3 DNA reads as TGCGCCAGCAGCCAAGAGCGGCAGCGGGGACCCACAGAGCAGTTCTTC. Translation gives CASSQERQRGPTEQFF.

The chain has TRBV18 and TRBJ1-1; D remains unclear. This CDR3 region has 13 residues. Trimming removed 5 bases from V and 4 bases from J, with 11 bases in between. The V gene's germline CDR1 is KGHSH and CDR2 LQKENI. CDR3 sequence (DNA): TGTGCCAGCTCAACGACACTACGCACTGAAGCTTTCTTT. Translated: CASSTTLRTEAFF.

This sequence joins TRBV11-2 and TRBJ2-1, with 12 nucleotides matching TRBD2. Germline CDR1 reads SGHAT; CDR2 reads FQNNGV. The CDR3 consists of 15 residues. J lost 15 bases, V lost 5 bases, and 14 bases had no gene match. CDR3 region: CASSRLAGAQSFAFF. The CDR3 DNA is TGTGCCAGCAGCCGACTAGCGGGGGCCCAGTCTTTCGCGTTCTTC.

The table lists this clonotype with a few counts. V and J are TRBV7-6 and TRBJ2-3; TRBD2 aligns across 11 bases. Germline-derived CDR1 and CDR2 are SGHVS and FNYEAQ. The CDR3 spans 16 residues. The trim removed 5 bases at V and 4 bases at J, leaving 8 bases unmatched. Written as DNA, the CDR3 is TGTGCCAGCAGCAGTGTAGCGGGAGGGCCCCCAGATACGCAGTATTTT. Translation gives CASSSVAGGPPDTQYF.

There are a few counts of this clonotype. The CDR3 region has the DNA TGTGCCAGCAGTTTTGGGACAGGCTATGGCTACACCTTC. Its translation: CASSFGTGYGYTF. This chain links TRBV27 with TRBJ1-2; 8 bases are a match to TRBD1. The V gene's germline CDR1 is MNHEY and CDR2 SMNVEV (reference sequence). The ends lost 3 bases at V and 4 bases at J; junction bases unmatched: 1. This CDR3 comprises 13 residues.

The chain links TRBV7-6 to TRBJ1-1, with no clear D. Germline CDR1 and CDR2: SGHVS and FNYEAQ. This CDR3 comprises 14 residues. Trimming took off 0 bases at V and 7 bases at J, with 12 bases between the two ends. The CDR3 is CASSLAIGVVEAFF. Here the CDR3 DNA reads TGTGCCAGCAGCTTAGCGATCGGGGTTGTTGAAGCTTTCTTT. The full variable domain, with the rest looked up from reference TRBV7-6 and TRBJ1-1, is GAGVSQSPRYKVTKRGQDVALRCDPISGHVSLYWYRQALGQGPEFLTYFNYEAQQDKSGLPNDRFSAERPEGSISTLTIQRTEQRDSAMYRCASSLAIGVVEAFFGQGTRLTVV.

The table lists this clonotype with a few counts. The CDR3 loop is CASSFRGAGGSYNEQFF. The CDR3 region has the DNA TGTGCCAGTAGTTTCCGGGGAGCGGGAGGCTCCTACAATGAGCAGTTCTTC. V gene TRBV19 combines with J gene TRBJ2-1, with TRBD2 matching 9 bases. The ends lost 5 bases at V and 0 bases at J; junction bases unmatched: 8. Per the germline V gene, CDR1 is LNHDA and CDR2 is SQIVND (reference sequence). The CDR3 runs to 17 residues. The complete variable domain, with remaining parts taken from reference TRBV19 and TRBJ2-1, reads DGGITQSPKYLFRKEGQNVTLSCEQNLNHDAMYWYRQDPGQGLRLIYYSQIVNDFQKGDIAEGYSVSREKKESFPLTVTSAQKNPTAFYLCASSFRGAGGSYNEQFFGPGTRLTVL.

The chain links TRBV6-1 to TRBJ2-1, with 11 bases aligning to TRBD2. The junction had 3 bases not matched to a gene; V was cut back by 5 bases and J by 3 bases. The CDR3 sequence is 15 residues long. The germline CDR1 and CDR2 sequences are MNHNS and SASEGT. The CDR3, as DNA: TGTGCCAGCAGTTACCTAGCGGGGGGCTACAATGAGCAGTTCTTC. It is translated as CASSYLAGGYNEQFF.

CDR3 region: CAISGSPRGLDEAFF. CDR3 nucleotides: TGTGCCATCAGTGGTAGTCCGAGGGGGTTGGATGAAGCTTTCTTT. The gene calls are TRBV10-3 and TRBJ1-1, with D possibly TRBD1 on 6 matching bases. The CDR3 sequence is 15 residues long. The germline V and J ends were trimmed by 4 bases and 7 bases, with 19 bases remaining between them. CDR1 and CDR2 from the germline V gene are ENHRY and SYGVKD.

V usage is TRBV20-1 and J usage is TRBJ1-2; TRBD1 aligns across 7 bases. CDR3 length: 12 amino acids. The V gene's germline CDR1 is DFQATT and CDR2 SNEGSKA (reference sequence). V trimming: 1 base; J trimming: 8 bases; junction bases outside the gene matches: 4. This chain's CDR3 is CSARGTGRGYTF. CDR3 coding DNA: TGCAGTGCTAGAGGGACAGGCCGGGGCTACACCTTC.

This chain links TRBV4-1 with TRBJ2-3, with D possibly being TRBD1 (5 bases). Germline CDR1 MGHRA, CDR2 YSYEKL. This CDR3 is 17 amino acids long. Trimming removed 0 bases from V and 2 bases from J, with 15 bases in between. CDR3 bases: TGCGCCAGCAGCCAAGATCTGGCGCGGACATCCACAGATACGCAGTATTTT. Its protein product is CASSQDLARTSTDTQYF.

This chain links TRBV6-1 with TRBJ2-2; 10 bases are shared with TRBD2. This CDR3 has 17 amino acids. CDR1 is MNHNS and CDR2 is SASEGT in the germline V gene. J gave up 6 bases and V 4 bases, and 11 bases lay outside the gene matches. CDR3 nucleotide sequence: TGTGCCAGCAGTGGTAAACTAGCGGGGCGGGCCCCCGGGGAGCTGTTTTTT. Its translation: CASSGKLAGRAPGELFF.

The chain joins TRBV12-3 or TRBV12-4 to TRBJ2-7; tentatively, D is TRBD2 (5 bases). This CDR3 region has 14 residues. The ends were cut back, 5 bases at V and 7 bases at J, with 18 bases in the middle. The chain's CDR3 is CASSPGKGSWEQYF. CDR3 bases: TGTGCCAGCAGTCCGGGAAAGGGTTCGTGGGAGCAGTACTTC.

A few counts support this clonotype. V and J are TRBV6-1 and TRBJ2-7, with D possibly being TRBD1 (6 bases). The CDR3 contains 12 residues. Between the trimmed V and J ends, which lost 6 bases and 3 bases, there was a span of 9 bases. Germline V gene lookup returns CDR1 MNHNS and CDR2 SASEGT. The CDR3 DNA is TGTGCCAGCAGCCGGACAGACTACGAGCAGTACTTC. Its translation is CASSRTDYEQYF.

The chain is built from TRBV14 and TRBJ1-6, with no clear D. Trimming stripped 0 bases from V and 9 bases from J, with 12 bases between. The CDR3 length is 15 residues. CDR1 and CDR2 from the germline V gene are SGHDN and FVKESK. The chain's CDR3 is CASSQDRVRGSPLHF. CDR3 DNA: TGTGCCAGCAGCCAAGATAGAGTTCGGGGTTCACCCCTCCACTTT. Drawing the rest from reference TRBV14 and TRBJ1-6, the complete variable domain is EAGVTQFPSHSVIEKGQTVTLRCDPISGHDNLYWYRRVMGKEIKFLLHFVKESKQDESGMPNNRFLAERTGGTYSTLKVQPAELEDSGVYFCASSQDRVRGSPLHFGNGTRLTVT.

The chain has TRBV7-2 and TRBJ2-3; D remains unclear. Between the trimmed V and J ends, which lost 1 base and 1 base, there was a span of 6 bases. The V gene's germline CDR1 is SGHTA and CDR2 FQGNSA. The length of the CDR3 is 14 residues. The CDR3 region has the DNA TGTGCCAGCAGCTTAGACAGCGGCACAGATACGCAGTATTTT. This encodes CASSLDSGTDTQYF.

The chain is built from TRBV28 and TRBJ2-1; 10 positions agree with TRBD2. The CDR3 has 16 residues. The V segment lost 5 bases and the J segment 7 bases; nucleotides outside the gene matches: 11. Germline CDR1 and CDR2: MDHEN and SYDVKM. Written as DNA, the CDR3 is TGTGCCAGCAGTGGGGAGCGGGAGGGAAAGGGGAATGAGCAGTTCTTC. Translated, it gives CASSGEREGKGNEQFF.

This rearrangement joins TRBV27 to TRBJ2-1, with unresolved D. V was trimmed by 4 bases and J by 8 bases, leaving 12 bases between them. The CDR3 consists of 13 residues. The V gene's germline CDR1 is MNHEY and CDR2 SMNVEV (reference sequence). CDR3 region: CASSSTQLDEQFF. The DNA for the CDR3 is TGTGCCAGCAGTTCGACACAATTGGATGAGCAGTTCTTC.

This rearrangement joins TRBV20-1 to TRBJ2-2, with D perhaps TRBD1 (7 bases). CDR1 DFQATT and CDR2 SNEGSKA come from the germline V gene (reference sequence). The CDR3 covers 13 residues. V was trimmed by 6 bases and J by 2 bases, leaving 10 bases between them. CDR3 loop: CSARDRNTGELFF. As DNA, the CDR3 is TGCAGTGCGCGGGACAGAAACACCGGGGAGCTGTTTTTT.

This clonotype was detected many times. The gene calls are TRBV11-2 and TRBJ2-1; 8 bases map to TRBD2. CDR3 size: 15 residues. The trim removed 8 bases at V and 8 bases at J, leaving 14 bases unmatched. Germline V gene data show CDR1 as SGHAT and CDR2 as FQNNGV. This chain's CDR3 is CASSLAGPGWDEQFF. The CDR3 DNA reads TGTGCCAGCTCCCTAGCGGGCCCCGGGTGGGATGAGCAGTTCTTC.

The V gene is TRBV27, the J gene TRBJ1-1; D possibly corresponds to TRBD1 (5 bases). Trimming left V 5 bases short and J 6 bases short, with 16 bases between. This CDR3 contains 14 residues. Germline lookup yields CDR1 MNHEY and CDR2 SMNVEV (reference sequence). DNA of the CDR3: TGTGCCAGCAGTACCTCCCCTGCCAGGGCTGAAGCTTTCTTT. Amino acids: CASSTSPARAEAFF.

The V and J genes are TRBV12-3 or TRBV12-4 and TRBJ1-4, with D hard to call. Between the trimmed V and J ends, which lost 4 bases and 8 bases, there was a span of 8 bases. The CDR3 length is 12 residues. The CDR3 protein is CASSSSGEKLFF. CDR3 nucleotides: TGTGCCAGCAGTTCCTCGGGGGAAAAACTGTTTTTT.